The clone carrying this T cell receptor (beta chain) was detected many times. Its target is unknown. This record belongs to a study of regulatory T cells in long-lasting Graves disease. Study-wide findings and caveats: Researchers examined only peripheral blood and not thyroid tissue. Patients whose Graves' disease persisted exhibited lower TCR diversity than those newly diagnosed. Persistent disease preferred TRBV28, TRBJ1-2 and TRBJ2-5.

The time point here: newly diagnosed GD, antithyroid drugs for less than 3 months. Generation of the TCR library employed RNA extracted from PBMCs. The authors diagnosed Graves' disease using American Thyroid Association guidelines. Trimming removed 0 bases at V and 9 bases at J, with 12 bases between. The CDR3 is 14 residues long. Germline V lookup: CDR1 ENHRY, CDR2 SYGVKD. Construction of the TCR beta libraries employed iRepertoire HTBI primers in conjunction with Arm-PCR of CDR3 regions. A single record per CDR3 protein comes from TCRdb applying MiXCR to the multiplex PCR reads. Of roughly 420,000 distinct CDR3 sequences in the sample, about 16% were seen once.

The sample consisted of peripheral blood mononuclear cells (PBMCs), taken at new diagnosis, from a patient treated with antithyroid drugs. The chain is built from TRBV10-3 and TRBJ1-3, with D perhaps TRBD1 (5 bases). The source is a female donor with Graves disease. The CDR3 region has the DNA TGTGCCATCAGTGAGTCAGGGGACCGAGGCACCATATATTTT. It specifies CAISESGDRGTIYF.